This paragraph reports one TCR beta chain. Its antigen is as yet unknown. The data were taken from a study of blood T cells in healthy people across ages. Overall study results and limits: Per million T cells, TCR beta diversity dropped about linearly as age rose. Considered underestimates were the diversity estimates obtained from one million T cells.

A J-beta primer mix and a sample-barcoded 5' primer were used in a second PCR of about 7 to 12 cycles. Unique molecular identifiers of 12 random nucleotides labeled each cDNA. TCRdb reprocessed the 5' RACE reads with MiXCR, giving one entry per CDR3 protein. The table records about 1.5 million distinct CDR3 sequences, 42% of them present only once. The CDR3 is made up of 15 amino acids. V was shortened by 8 bases and J by 6 bases, with 20 bases between the two germline ends. The chain has TRBV12-3 or TRBV12-4 and TRBJ2-1, with a weak D call TRBD2 (6 bases). The sequenced material came from blood. The sequence was obtained from a woman under 30 in good health. Here the CDR3 reads CASPRRRGTPNEQFF. For the CDR3, the DNA is TGTGCCAGCCCTCGAAGACGGGGGACCCCCAATGAGCAGTTCTTC.